Below, 30 T cell receptor beta chains from the same sample are listed, as sequenced in a study of chemoradiotherapy in HPV16-positive cancers. Measured with immunoSEQ multiplex PCR; TCRdb has only the in-frame clones, and not every one. The data show over a thousand clones, around nine tenths seen once. Sequencing was performed on tumor tissue, taken from a patient who underwent chemoradiotherapy. The receptors come from a human donor with HPV-associated anogenital cancer.

The chain couples TRBV19 to TRBJ1-1, with 7 bases fitting TRBD1. The CDR3 sequence is 15 residues long. The junction had 7 bases not matched to a gene; V was cut back by 5 bases and J by 1 base. The germline gives CDR1 LNHDA, CDR2 SQIVND (reference sequence). The CDR3 nucleotides are TGTGCCAGTAGTGTCCGGGACAGTGGGAACACTGAAGCTTTCTTT. Translated: CASSVRDSGNTEAFF.

V gene TRBV11-2 combines with J gene TRBJ2-4; D is undetermined. Germline V gene lookup returns CDR1 SGHAT and CDR2 FQNNGV. V lost 1 base and J lost 6, with 10 bases in between. The CDR3 is made up of 14 amino acids. The CDR3 coding sequence is TGTGCCAGCAGCTTAGGCCGCGCTACAAACATTCAGTACTTC. Its protein product is CASSLGRATNIQYF.

This sequence joins TRBV5-1 and TRBJ2-2; D possibly corresponds to TRBD2 (6 bases). CDR1 and CDR2 from the germline V gene are SGHRS and YFSETQ. There are 15 residues in the CDR3. V was clipped by 0 bases and J by 1 base, with 7 bases between them. In DNA, the CDR3 is TGCGCCAGCAGCTTGGCGGGGGTGAACACCGGGGAGCTGTTTTTT. It is translated as CASSLAGVNTGELFF.

The chain links TRBV6-5 to TRBJ2-1; 8 bases agree with TRBD2. After removal of 2 bases from V and 8 bases from J, the junction contained 5 bases not matched to a gene. This CDR3 comprises 14 residues. Germline lookup yields CDR1 MNHEY and CDR2 SVGAGI. In DNA form, the CDR3 reads TGTGCCAGCAGTTACGGGGGACTAGGCGATGAGCAGTTCTTC. Amino acids: CASSYGGLGDEQFF.

This chain joins TRBV29-1 and TRBJ2-3, with 10 nucleotides matching TRBD2. CDR3 length: 13 residues. The V gene's germline CDR1 is SQVTM and CDR2 ANQGSEA. In DNA, the CDR3 is TGCACCTCAGATAGCGGGGGGACAGATACGCAGTATTTT. Translated, it gives CTSDSGGTDTQYF.

Points on this clone: Relative to the germline gene, one junction end is altered; a read error may explain this. The V and J genes are TRBV6-6 and TRBJ1-4, with unresolved D. CDR1 is MNHNY and CDR2 is SVGAGI in the germline V gene (reference sequence). This CDR3 has 15 residues. CDR3 nucleotides: TGTACCAGCAGTTACGGCGCTGCAACTAATGAAAAACTGTTTTTT. It yields the protein CTSSYGAATNEKLFF.

J is TRBJ2-7 and V is TRBV5-1; no reliable D call. Germline assignment: CDR1 SGHRS and CDR2 YFSETQ. This CDR3 contains 15 residues. V lost 0 bases, J lost 2 bases, and 12 bases lay in between. The CDR3 coding sequence is TGCGCCAGCAGCTTGGCTCTCCAGCCCCCCTACGAGCAGTACTTC. Translated: CASSLALQPPYEQYF. Based on the CDR3 plus reference TRBV5-1 and TRBJ2-7, the full variable domain is KAGVTQTPRYLIKTRGQQVTLSCSPISGHRSVSWYQQTPGQGLQFLFEYFSETQRNKGNFPGRFSGRQFSNSRSEMNVSTLELGDSALYLCASSLALQPPYEQYFGPGTRLTVT.

The genes are TRBV19 and TRBJ2-2; no clear D gene. The CDR3 loop spans 16 amino acids. V shed 1 base and J shed 8 bases, with 17 bases lying between them. Per the germline V gene, CDR1 is LNHDA and CDR2 is SQIVND (reference sequence). In DNA form, the CDR3 reads TGTGCCAGTAGTATAGCCTTGGGTCTCTCGGCGGGGGAGCTGTTTTTT. This codes for CASSIALGLSAGELFF.

V gene TRBV11-2 combines with J gene TRBJ2-2; D may be TRBD2 (5 bases). Trimming stripped 1 base from V and 5 bases from J, with 11 bases between. The CDR3 is 15 residues long. In germline, CDR1 is SGHAT, CDR2 FQNNGV. CDR3 sequence: CASSLAGSRTGELFF. The CDR3 DNA reads TGTGCCAGCAGCTTAGCGGGGTCCCGTACCGGGGAGCTGTTTTTT.

The chain couples TRBV27 to TRBJ2-7; D gene ambiguous. V lost 6 bases, J lost 7 bases, and 10 bases lay in between. CDR1 MNHEY and CDR2 SMNVEV come from the germline V gene (reference sequence). This CDR3 has 11 amino acids. CDR3 loop: CASRQLREQYF. CDR3 nucleotide sequence: TGTGCCAGCAGACAACTAAGGGAGCAGTACTTC.

The chain has TRBV19 and TRBJ1-6; D is undetermined. Germline lookup yields CDR1 LNHDA and CDR2 SQIVND (reference sequence). Trimming left V 0 bases short and J 7 bases short, with 7 bases between. The CDR3 sequence is 14 residues long. The CDR3 loop reads CASSIDGRNSPLHF. In DNA form, the CDR3 reads TGTGCCAGTAGTATAGATGGGCGAAATTCACCCCTCCACTTT.

The rearrangement joins TRBV7-9 to TRBJ1-2; TRBD1 might be the D (6 bases). Germline lookup yields CDR1 SEHNR and CDR2 FQNEAQ (reference sequence). The V end was cut by 1 base, the J end by 4 bases, with 13 bases between. There are 15 residues in the CDR3. The CDR3 region is CASSLDRETRYGYTF. CDR3 in DNA: TGTGCCAGCAGCTTAGACAGGGAAACCCGCTATGGCTACACCTTC.

CDR3: CASSPVFGAVDNRGTDTQYF. Written as DNA, the CDR3 is TGTGCCAGCAGTCCAGTATTCGGAGCGGTCGATAACCGGGGCACAGATACGCAGTATTTT. J is TRBJ2-3 and V is TRBV28; D perhaps matches TRBD2 (5 bases). Deletions cut 5 bases from V and 1 base from J, with 28 bases between. The CDR3 extends over 20 amino acids. Germline CDR1 and CDR2: MDHEN and SYDVKM.

This chain connects TRBV19 to TRBJ1-1, with D uncertain. CDR3 length: 13 amino acids. V was cut by 7 bases and J by 5 bases, with 14 bases left in between. Germline-derived CDR1 and CDR2 are LNHDA and SQIVND (reference sequence). CDR3 DNA: TGTGCCAGTATTAAAGAAGGGAGGACTGAAGCTTTCTTT. It is translated as CASIKEGRTEAFF.

This chain uses TRBV11-2 with TRBJ2-1; the match to TRBD1 covers 7 bases. The CDR3 is 12 residues long. Per germline, CDR1 SGHAT and CDR2 FQNNGV. V dropped 8 bases and J dropped 8; count of bases not matched to a gene: 6. In nucleotides, the CDR3 is TGTGCCAGCTCACCACAGGGGCATGAGCAGTTCTTC. It specifies CASSPQGHEQFF.

J is TRBJ2-5 and V is TRBV6-1; TRBD1 might be the D (6 bases). From germline, CDR1 is MNHNS and CDR2 SASEGT. The CDR3 covers 14 residues. V lost 6 bases to trimming and J lost 1 base, with 12 bases between them. The CDR3 nucleotides are TGTGCCAGCAGAGGGGGACCGATCCAAGAGACCCAGTACTTC. This encodes CASRGGPIQETQYF.

This rearrangement joins TRBV6-5 to TRBJ1-6; D perhaps matches TRBD1 (5 bases). This CDR3 region has 14 residues. The V gene's germline CDR1 is MNHEY and CDR2 SVGAGI. Trimming stripped 5 bases from V and 9 bases from J, with 14 bases between. The CDR3 nucleotides are TGTGCCAGCAGTGGGGAAAGGGGAGGTTCACCCCTCCACTTT. As protein: CASSGERGGSPLHF.

The V gene is TRBV29-1, the J gene TRBJ2-7, with 7 bases fitting TRBD1. The ends lost 7 bases at V and 9 bases at J; junction bases unmatched: 12. This CDR3 has 12 amino acids. Germline CDR1 and CDR2: SQVTM and ANQGSEA. This CDR3 reads CSAVTGSEVQYF. CDR3 nucleotides: TGCAGCGCTGTGACAGGGTCTGAAGTGCAGTACTTC.

This chain joins TRBV19 and TRBJ1-2; D not resolved. V was trimmed by 8 bases and J by 4 bases, leaving 14 bases between them. Germline V gene lookup returns CDR1 LNHDA and CDR2 SQIVND (reference sequence). This CDR3 region has 13 residues. The CDR3: CASYNIGSYGYTF. For the CDR3, the DNA is TGTGCCAGTTATAATATCGGGAGCTATGGCTACACCTTC.

V and J are TRBV7-8 and TRBJ1-2; possibly TRBD1 for D (5 bases). Germline assignment: CDR1 SGHVS and CDR2 FQNEAQ. The CDR3 is made up of 16 amino acids. V lost 1 base to trimming and J lost 5 bases, with 17 bases between them. The CDR3 region is CASSLDVGQGLYGYTF. The CDR3 nucleotides read TGTGCCAGCAGCTTAGATGTAGGGCAGGGACTTTATGGCTACACCTTC.

V usage is TRBV27 and J usage is TRBJ1-6; D uncertain. V was cut by 3 bases and J by 1 base, with 10 bases left in between. The length of the CDR3 is 16 residues. The germline V gene has CDR1 MNHEY and CDR2 SMNVEV (reference sequence). The CDR3 nucleotides read TGTGCCAGCAGTTTGGGTGGAGGGTCCTATAATTCACCCCTCCACTTT. Translating gives CASSLGGGSYNSPLHF.

This chain uses TRBV7-8 with TRBJ2-7; perhaps TRBD1 as D (6 bases). The CDR3 totals 14 residues. The ends were cut back, 1 base at V and 6 bases at J, with 13 bases in the middle. Germline V gene lookup returns CDR1 SGHVS and CDR2 FQNEAQ. In DNA, the CDR3 is TGTGCCAGCAGCTTAGATTTTCAGGGGAGCGAGCAGTACTTC. Protein sequence: CASSLDFQGSEQYF.

The V call is TRBV21-1, the J call TRBJ2-3; the D segment call TRBD1 is taken from the table without a DNA check. TRBV21-1 is assigned pseudogene status. This CDR3 spans 13 amino acids. CDR3 sequence (DNA): TGTGCCAGCAGCAAGGGACAGCGAGATACGCAGTATTTT. Amino acid sequence: CASSKGQRDTQYF.

The rearrangement joins TRBV30 to TRBJ2-1; TRBD1 agrees at 9 bases. The CDR3 runs 12 residues. CDR1 and CDR2 (germline): GTSNPN, SVGIG (reference sequence). V dropped 8 bases and J dropped 6; count of bases not matched to a gene: 5. The CDR3 loop is CAGDRVGNEQFF. In DNA, the CDR3 is TGTGCCGGGGACAGGGTGGGCAATGAGCAGTTCTTC.

Concerning this clone: A read error may account for a junction end that differs from germline. The J gene is TRBJ1-4, the V gene TRBV6-1; D remains ambiguous. The CDR3 is made up of 14 amino acids. Germline loops: CDR1 MNHNS, CDR2 SASEGT. CDR3 sequence (DNA): TGTGCCAGCAGAGTTCGGCGGGCTAACGAAAAACTGTTTTTT. Protein sequence: CASRVRRANEKLFF.

The V and J genes are TRBV25-1 and TRBJ1-1; TRBD1 matches 10 bases. This CDR3 comprises 15 residues. The V gene's germline CDR1 is MGHDK and CDR2 SYGVNS. After removal of 4 bases from V and 4 bases from J, the junction contained 6 bases not matched to a gene. This CDR3 is CASSARQGAITEAFF. The CDR3 bases are TGTGCCAGCAGTGCAAGACAGGGGGCGATCACTGAAGCTTTCTTT.

V usage is TRBV6-5 and J usage is TRBJ2-7; possible D gene TRBD1, 5 bases. The germline V and J ends were trimmed by 6 bases and 3 bases, with 15 bases remaining between them. Germline assignment: CDR1 MNHEY and CDR2 SVGAGI. The CDR3 runs 14 residues. Written as DNA, the CDR3 is TGTGCCAGCAGCCCCTCCGACAGTCTCTACGAGCAGTACTTC. Translation: CASSPSDSLYEQYF.

The gene calls are TRBV7-2 and TRBJ1-2; D might be TRBD1 (5 bases). The CDR3 contains 13 residues. Per germline, CDR1 SGHTA and CDR2 FQGNSA. The V end was cut by 5 bases, the J end by 3 bases, with 10 bases between. CDR3 nucleotides: TGTGCCAGCAGCACCCGGGGGGACTATGGCTACACCTTC. Protein sequence: CASSTRGDYGYTF. Based on the CDR3 plus reference TRBV7-2 and TRBJ1-2, the full variable domain is GAGVSQSPSNKVTEKGKDVELRCDPISGHTALYWYRQSLGQGLEFLIYFQGNSAPDKSGLPSDRFSAERTGGSVSTLTIQRTQQEDSAVYLCASSTRGDYGYTFGSGTRLTVV.

The J gene is TRBJ2-2, the V gene TRBV9, with D possibly matching TRBD1 (5 bases). The CDR3 loop spans 14 amino acids. Trimming removed 0 bases from V and 6 bases from J, with 9 bases in between. Germline-derived CDR1 and CDR2 are SGDLS and YYNGEE. The CDR3 region has the DNA TGTGCCAGCAGCGTAGGCAGGGTGGCCGGGGAGCTGTTTTTT. This translates into CASSVGRVAGELFF.

The chain has TRBV10-3 and TRBJ2-1; possible D gene TRBD2, 6 bases. Trimming took 4 bases from V and 0 from J, leaving 13 bases between them. Germline V gene data show CDR1 as ENHRY and CDR2 as SYGVKD. This CDR3 is built from 16 residues. In nucleotides, the CDR3 is TGTGCCATCAGTGGGGGGGACTCGAGCTCCTACAATGAGCAGTTCTTC. The encoded protein is CAISGGDSSSYNEQFF.